One sample yielded the 4 T cell receptor beta chains listed below, sequenced in a study of blood T cell repertoires in COVID-19. Assay used: immunoSEQ multiplex PCR; TCRdb lists only in-frame clones, some missing. This table has about 160,000 clones, approximately 88% appearing once. Sequenced material: peripheral blood. Receptors originate from a woman aged 80 or older with active or convalescent COVID-19.

This clone was seen a single time. The rearrangement uses TRBV4-1 and TRBJ1-1, with D perhaps TRBD1 (5 bases). V dropped 4 bases and J dropped 4 bases, with 16 bases sitting between them. The V gene's germline CDR1 is MGHRA and CDR2 YSYEKL. The CDR3 has 15 amino acids. As DNA, the CDR3 is TGCGCCAGCAGCCCGGGGGGGTATCTAGGCACTGAAGCTTTCTTT. This gives the protein CASSPGGYLGTEAFF.

The chain uses TRBV3-1 (or the pseudogene TRBV3-2) and TRBJ2-4, with 7 bases lining up with TRBD1. The germline V gene has CDR1 LGHDT and CDR2 YNNKEL (reference sequence). The CDR3 length is 16 residues. Unmatched junction bases numbered 5, after V lost 3 bases and J lost 0 bases. CDR3 region: CASSQGQLVAKNIQYF. In DNA, the CDR3 is TGTGCCAGCAGCCAGGGACAGTTGGTAGCCAAAAACATTCAGTACTTC.

The rearrangement links TRBV5-6 to TRBJ2-2; D is uncertain. The length of the CDR3 is 14 residues. The ends were cut back, 0 bases at V and 4 bases at J, with 7 bases in the middle. The germline V gene encodes CDR1 SGHDT and CDR2 YYEEEE. This CDR3 reads CASSLAYVTGELFF. CDR3 in DNA: TGTGCCAGCAGCTTGGCCTACGTCACCGGGGAGCTGTTTTTT.

This clone was recorded a few times. The chain carries TRBV19 and TRBJ1-2, with no clear D. Germline lookup yields CDR1 LNHDA and CDR2 SQIVND (reference sequence). Trimming left V 5 bases short and J 4 bases short, with 20 bases between. CDR3 length equals 16 residues. CDR3 residues: CASSGGGPISFYGYTF. CDR3 bases: TGTGCCAGTAGTGGAGGAGGCCCAATTTCTTTCTATGGCTACACCTTC.